The sequence of this T cell receptor beta chain was determined in a study of cytomegalovirus exposure and HLA in healthy donors. The germline V gene encodes CDR1 KGHSH and CDR2 LQKENI. The CDR3 runs to 16 residues. J lost 6 bases, V lost 3 bases, and 3 bases had no gene match. To note about this clone: The target antigen is unknown.

Study results and caveats: One variant, a missense change in DCLRE1C, was linked in a later analysis to TCR beta V- and J-gene trimming. A previous analysis found most TCR beta V segments productive roughly 87% or roughly 30% of the time. The study found most TCR sequences rare, yet found some public TCRs in many donors.

PCR primers comprised 60 Vbeta and 13 Jbeta primers. The data were produced by immunoSEQ multiplex PCR, yet TCRdb's version contains in-frame clones alone and is incomplete. The sample shows roughly 150,000 clones, roughly 84% of them seen only once. The receptor was derived from a man aged 30 to 45 in good health and CMV-seropositive. The chain combines TRBV18 with TRBJ2-2; 14 bases agree with TRBD2. The sequenced sample was PBMCs. CDR3 nucleotides: TGTGCCAGCTCACCCGGGACTAGCGGGAGATCCGGGGAGCTGTTTTTT. Translating it yields CASSPGTSGRSGELFF.